This T cell receptor beta chain comes out of a study of metastatic and nonmetastatic thyroid tumors. Study details: Repertoire comparisons spanned blood and tumor or nodule tissue from malignant and benign thyroid patients.

CDR3 length: 17 amino acids. Germline-derived CDR1 and CDR2 are SGHAT and FQNNGV. V dropped 1 base and J dropped 1 base, with 13 bases sitting between them. Original handling: Across clinicopathological groups, CDR3 differences served as the basis for building a distant-metastasis classifier for papillary thyroid cancer. Via MiXCR, TCRdb re-called the PCR reads. These V and J calls are TCRdb output, not the study's own analysis. The repertoire has around 65,000 clones, 14% of them found once; the top ten carry approximately 6.1%. All patients were treatment-naive before thyroid surgery. This clone came up many times.

The sample comprised blood. The V and J genes are TRBV11-2 and TRBJ2-2; a weak D match, TRBD1 (6 bases). The clonotype comes from a male donor with papillary thyroid cancer or a benign thyroid nodule (not recorded which). Some clones in this sample may be carry-over from other donors' samples. The CDR3 spells CASSLVPGAGNTGELFF. CDR3 DNA sequence: TGTGCCAGCAGCTTAGTTCCAGGGGCGGGGAACACCGGGGAGCTGTTTTTT. The variable domain in full, completed from reference TRBV11-2 and TRBJ2-2, reads EAGVAQSPRYKIIEKRQSVAFWCNPISGHATLYWYQQILGQGPKLLIQFQNNGVVDDSQLPKDRFSAERLKGVDSTLKIQPAKLEDSAVYLCASSLVPGAGNTGELFFGEGSRLTVL.